Following are 2 T cell receptor beta chains from one sample sequenced in a study of Ad26.COV2.S vaccination and SARS-CoV-2 variants. Data came from immunoSEQ multiplex PCR; TCRdb stores just in-frame clones and leaves some out. Of roughly 380,000 clones in the sample, roughly nine tenths are singletons; the top ten hold around 4%. The sequences come from peripheral blood, collected after recovery from COVID-19. The source is a human donor who had recovered from COVID-19.

The chain is built from TRBV7-9 and TRBJ1-2; 8 positions match TRBD1. Trimming removed 1 base from V and 0 bases from J; junction bases left unmatched: 1. The CDR3 extends over 15 amino acids. The germline CDR1 and CDR2 sequences are SEHNR and FQNEAQ (reference sequence). The CDR3 coding sequence is TGTGCCAGCAGCTTAGACAGGGGGACTAACTATGGCTACACCTTC. It codes for CASSLDRGTNYGYTF.

V gene TRBV9 combines with J gene TRBJ1-6; unclear D gene. This CDR3 is built from 14 residues. CDR1 SGDLS and CDR2 YYNGEE come from the germline V gene. Trimming shortened V by 0 bases and J by 10 bases, and 11 bases separated the two germline ends. Here the CDR3 DNA reads TGTGCCAGCAGCGTAGGAGACGGGGAATCACCCCTCCACTTT. It yields the protein CASSVGDGESPLHF.